These 15 T cell receptor beta chains were sequenced from one sample in a study of blood T cells in healthy people across ages. A J-beta primer mix and a sample-barcoded 5' primer were used in a second PCR of about 7 to 12 cycles. TCRdb passed the 5' RACE reads through MiXCR, listing each CDR3 protein once. Of 600,000 to 850,000 distinct CDR3 sequences listed, around 40% were seen once; the top ten hold approximately 22%. Source material: blood. The receptors here all came from an older woman in good health.

V and J are TRBV7-2 and TRBJ2-3; 10 bases line up with TRBD2. V was pared by 5 bases and J by 1 base, with 3 bases of the junction left unmatched. The CDR3 runs to 15 residues. CDR1 SGHTA and CDR2 FQGNSA come from the germline V gene. As DNA, the CDR3 is TGTGCCAGCAGCGGACTAGCGGTACGCACAGATACGCAGTATTTT. Protein: CASSGLAVRTDTQYF.

The gene calls are TRBV29-1 and TRBJ2-1; D not resolved. The DNA matches TRBJ2-7 better at its end, which makes the J call doubtful. The CDR3 runs to 14 residues. Germline assignment: CDR1 SQVTM and CDR2 ANQGSEA. The CDR3 sequence: CSVELRSSYNEQYF. CDR3 nucleotide sequence: TGCAGCGTTGAGCTCAGAAGCTCCTACAATGAGCAGTACTTC.

Only a few counts were recorded for this clonotype. The J gene is TRBJ2-7, the V gene TRBV11-2; the match to TRBD1 covers 9 bases. The germline gives CDR1 SGHAT, CDR2 FQNNGV. V was pared by 5 bases and J by 2 bases, with 7 bases of the junction left unmatched. The CDR3 length is 15 residues. The CDR3 DNA reads as TGTGCCAGCAGCACACTGGGGACAGGGCCCTACGAGCAGTACTTC. It encodes CASSTLGTGPYEQYF.

V usage is TRBV19 and J usage is TRBJ2-7; tentatively, D is TRBD2 (6 bases). Per the germline V gene, CDR1 is LNHDA and CDR2 is SQIVND (reference sequence). This CDR3 has 14 residues. The germline V and J ends were trimmed by 2 bases and 7 bases, with 15 bases remaining between them. CDR3 region: CASSISGQNNEQYF. CDR3 nucleotide sequence: TGTGCCAGTAGTATAAGCGGGCAGAACAATGAGCAGTACTTC.

The genes are TRBV7-2 and TRBJ2-1, with TRBD2 identical over 9 bases. Near its end, the DNA agrees better with TRBJ2-7, so the J call may be wrong. The V gene's germline CDR1 is SGHTA and CDR2 FQGNSA. The CDR3 has 18 amino acids. CDR3 region: CASRNHGLAGSKGNEQYF. CDR3 DNA: TGTGCCAGCAGGAACCATGGGCTAGCGGGAAGCAAGGGCAATGAGCAGTACTTC.

The chain has TRBV11-2 and TRBJ2-6; possible D gene TRBD1, 7 bases. V was cut by 5 bases and J by 0 bases, with 26 bases left in between. The CDR3 covers 21 residues. Germline V CDR1 and CDR2: SGHAT, FQNNGV. The CDR3 DNA reads TGTGCCAGCAGCCCCTCGCTTTGGGGGGACAGCGGTATCTCTGGGGCCAACGTCCTGACTTTC. Its protein is CASSPSLWGDSGISGANVLTF.

The chain employs TRBV3-1 and TRBJ2-7, with D possibly being TRBD1 or TRBD2 (5 bases each). The V end lost 2 bases, the J end lost 10 bases, and 15 bases lay between the germline ends. Germline V gene data show CDR1 as LGHDT and CDR2 as YNNKEL (reference sequence). The CDR3 totals 13 residues. CDR3 bases: TGTGCCAGCAGCCAAAGGGACCCCCGTGCCCAGTACTTC. As protein: CASSQRDPRAQYF.

This clonotype was seen a few times. This chain links TRBV20-1 with TRBJ2-3, with 13 positions matching TRBD2. The CDR3 extends over 16 amino acids. With 4 bases clipped from V and 4 bases from J, the junction kept 8 bases outside the gene matches. Germline loops: CDR1 DFQATT, CDR2 SNEGSKA (reference sequence). The CDR3 is CSATRTSGRWADTQYF. In DNA, the CDR3 is TGCAGTGCTACTCGGACTAGCGGGAGATGGGCAGATACGCAGTATTTT.

The gene calls are TRBV29-1 and TRBJ2-3; 9 bases are a match to TRBD1. V lost 8 bases and J lost 6; bases outside the gene matches: 9. The CDR3 totals 13 residues. In germline, CDR1 is SQVTM, CDR2 ANQGSEA. As DNA, the CDR3 is TGCAGCCTCCACAGGGGGCATGCGGATACGCAGTATTTT. Encoded protein: CSLHRGHADTQYF.

The chain employs TRBV10-3 and TRBJ2-5; D is perhaps TRBD1 or TRBD2 (7 bases each). The CDR3 extends over 15 amino acids. The ends were cut back, 2 bases at V and 4 bases at J, with 14 bases in the middle. From germline, CDR1 is ENHRY and CDR2 SYGVKD. CDR3 DNA sequence: TGTGCCATCAGTGAGAACACAGGGGAGGGAGAGACCCAGTACTTC. Translation: CAISENTGEGETQYF.

This clonotype appeared a few times. The chain recombines TRBV6-5 with TRBJ1-2; a weak D match, TRBD1 (6 bases). The CDR3 is made up of 13 amino acids. Trimming removed 0 bases from V and 7 bases from J, with 9 bases in between. CDR1 is MNHEY, CDR2 SVGAGI, per germline. CDR3 sequence reads: CASSYSGGAGYTF. CDR3 in DNA: TGTGCCAGCAGTTACTCGGGGGGCGCTGGCTACACCTTC.

V usage is TRBV29-1 and J usage is TRBJ2-2, with no clear D. The CDR3 sequence is 14 residues long. CDR1 and CDR2 from the germline V gene are SQVTM and ANQGSEA. V lost 6 bases to trimming and J lost 3 bases, with 14 bases between them. As DNA, the CDR3 is TGCAGCGTCGGCGGCGGCAGACACACCGGGGAGCTGTTTTTT. Translation gives CSVGGGRHTGELFF.

The chain carries TRBV9 and TRBJ2-5, with 10 bases identical to TRBD1. Germline V gene lookup returns CDR1 SGDLS and CDR2 YYNGEE. V lost 4 bases and J lost 0; bases outside the gene matches: 12. The CDR3 extends over 18 amino acids. The CDR3 here is CASSPSPGTGVHQETQYF. The CDR3 coding sequence is TGTGCCAGCAGCCCTTCGCCCGGGACAGGGGTCCACCAAGAGACCCAGTACTTC.

This clonotype was counted only a few times. For the CDR3, the DNA is TGCGCCAGCAGCTCTTCCGGGACAGGGACGTATGGCTACACCTTC. It encodes CASSSSGTGTYGYTF. The V gene is TRBV5-1, the J gene TRBJ1-2; 9 bases are shared with TRBD1. V was clipped by 3 bases and J by 5 bases; unmatched bases: 8. The CDR3 totals 15 residues. Per the germline V gene, CDR1 is SGHRS and CDR2 is YFSETQ.

This clonotype was observed a handful of times. The chain uses TRBV2 and TRBJ2-7, with D perhaps given as TRBD1 or TRBD2 (5 bases each). CDR1 and CDR2 from the germline V gene are SNHLY and FYNNEI. Trimming shortened V by 0 bases and J by 2 bases, and 11 bases separated the two germline ends. CDR3 length: 15 residues. The CDR3 DNA reads as TGTGCCAGCAGTGAAGCGGGGACGGGACCCTACGAGCAGTACTTC. Its translation is CASSEAGTGPYEQYF.